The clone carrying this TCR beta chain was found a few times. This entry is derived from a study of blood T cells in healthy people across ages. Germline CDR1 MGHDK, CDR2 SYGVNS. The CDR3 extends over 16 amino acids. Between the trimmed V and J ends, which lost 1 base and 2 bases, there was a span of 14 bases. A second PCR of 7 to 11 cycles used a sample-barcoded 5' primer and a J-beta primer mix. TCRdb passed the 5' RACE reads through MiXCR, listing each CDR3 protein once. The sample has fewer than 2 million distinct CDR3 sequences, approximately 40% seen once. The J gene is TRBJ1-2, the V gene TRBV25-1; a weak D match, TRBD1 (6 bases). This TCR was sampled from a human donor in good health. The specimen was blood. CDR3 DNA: TGTGCCAGCAGTGAATTTGGGGACACAATAAACTATGGCTACACCTTC. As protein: CASSEFGDTINYGYTF.